The clone carrying this TCR beta chain was counted between two and nine times. Its matching antigen is unknown. The library was made from cDNA and included unique molecular identifiers. TCRdb used MiXCR to reprocess the PCR reads, holding one entry per CDR3 protein. This sample yields more than 500,000 distinct CDR3 sequences, of which roughly 34% are seen a single time; 4.5% to 7.5% belongs to the top ten. The data were taken from a study of post-analysis software for immune sequencing data. Study details: Disease courses included relapsing-remitting, secondary progressive and progressive-relapsing multiple sclerosis.

Study-level results: The authors found that F measure strongly co-clustered same-batch samples.

The specimen was blood. The source of this sequence is a girl younger than 18 with multiple sclerosis.

CDR3 region: CASTMSSGQGGFYGYTF. In nucleotides, the CDR3 is TGTGCCAGCACAATGAGCTCGGGACAGGGAGGCTTCTATGGCTACACCTTC. V and J are TRBV6-6 and TRBJ1-2; 9 positions agree with TRBD1. Germline V gene lookup returns CDR1 MNHNY and CDR2 SVGAGI (reference sequence). The length of the CDR3 is 17 residues. The J segment lost 4 bases and the V segment lost 7 bases, leaving 16 bases of the junction unmatched.